The present entry profiles one TCR beta chain with its context. This clone showed up just a few times. Its cognate antigen has yet to be identified. One base away there is no much larger clone; base qualities are not given. The immunoSEQ Assay was used to sequence TCR beta CDR3 regions from DNA. In the source study's methods: T cell density was computed as TCR beta template counts normalized to usable DNA estimated by amplifying housekeeping genes. Richness was estimated with the preseqR package, extrapolating to 400,000 templates for PBMC samples and 120,000 templates for tissue samples. Clonality was calculated as one minus Pielou's evenness. Tissue-enriched TCRs were identified by differential abundance testing using productive amino-acid clonotypes, minimum total count 5 and alpha 0.1. The Jaccard Index and the Morisita Overlap Index were used to quantify repertoire overlap between compartments. GLIPH clustered TCR beta CDR3s with public tetramer-defined viral CDR3s; viral motifs required at least three viral sequences plus V-gene enrichment. Held by TCRdb, this immuneACCESS table contains in-frame sequences only and omits some clones. Under half of the omission traces to an unresolved V gene where checked; the cause of the rest is unknown. The V and J calls and clone size come from that table; D and trimming were worked out from the DNA. In all, the sample holds 35,000 or so clones, and roughly nine tenths of those were seen once. Of the sample, under 8% is held by the ten largest clones.

At diagnosis, tumor, uninvolved tumor-adjacent lung and peripheral blood were collected and then preserved as a mix of FFPE and fresh-frozen material. For TCR repertoire profiling, the blood samples were analyzed as peripheral blood mononuclear cells. The data are from a study of T cells in localized non-small cell lung cancer (dated by TCRdb to between 2020 and 2021). Study-wide context: The study analyzed T cell repertoires of hundreds of early-stage NSCLC patients, comparing tumors and uninvolved tumor-adjacent lungs. All 250 or so NSCLC patients in the cohort were treatment-naive and had localized lung tumors that were resected. A mean age of around 66 years was recorded for the NSCLC patients, of whom 129 were male and about a hundred were female. Here is what the overall study found, with its caveats: Longer overall survival was associated with higher blood T cell density, whereas shorter survival was associated with higher adjacent-lung clonality. Because multi-region tumor sequencing was not performed, intratumor heterogeneity could not be ruled out. A median of roughly 60 of the top 100 tumor clones were detected in paired uninvolved adjacent lung, and 28 of these tumor clones were also found among the top 100 clones of the paired uninvolved adjacent lung. Uninvolved tumor-adjacent lung showed the highest T cell clonality, higher than tumor, which suggests more focused antigenic responses in the uninvolved tumor-adjacent lung. Because of the exploratory design, TCR variables were selected using unadjusted p-values without false-discovery rate correction.

Trimming removed 5 bases from V and 4 bases from J, leaving 17 bases between the germline ends. Measured from the cysteine to the phenylalanine, the CDR3 is 15 residues long. The kept DNA is CDR3 alone, 45 bases in frame from the first base. The germline V gene supplies CDR1 SGHVS and CDR2 FNYEAQ. The sample here was peripheral blood, taken before any cancer treatment. This receptor was taken from a woman between 35 and 70 years old with stage I lung adenocarcinoma. The chain was built from TRBV7-6 and TRBJ1-2; the D segment could be TRBD1, given 6 matching bases. The nucleotides are TGTGCCAGCAGCCCATTGACCGGGGGCGCCTATGGCTACACCTTC. Its product reads: CASSPLTGGAYGYTF.